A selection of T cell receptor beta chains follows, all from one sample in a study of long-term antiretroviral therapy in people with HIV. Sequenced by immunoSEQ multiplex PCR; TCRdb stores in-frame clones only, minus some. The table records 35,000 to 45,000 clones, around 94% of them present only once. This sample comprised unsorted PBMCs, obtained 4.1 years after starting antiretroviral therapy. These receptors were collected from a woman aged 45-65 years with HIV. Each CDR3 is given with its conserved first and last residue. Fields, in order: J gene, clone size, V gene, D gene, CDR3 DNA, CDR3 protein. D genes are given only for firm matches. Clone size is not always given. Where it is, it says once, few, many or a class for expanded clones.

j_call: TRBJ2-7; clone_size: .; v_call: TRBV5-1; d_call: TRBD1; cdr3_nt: TGCGCCAGCAGCTTGGCGCAGGGGGTGTACGAGCAGTACTTC; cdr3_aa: CASSLAQGVYEQYF
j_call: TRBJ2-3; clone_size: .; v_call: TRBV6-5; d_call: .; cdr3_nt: TGTGCCAGCAGTTACTCGGGGGGCCTGCCCCGGGATACGCAGTATTTT; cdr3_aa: CASSYSGGLPRDTQYF
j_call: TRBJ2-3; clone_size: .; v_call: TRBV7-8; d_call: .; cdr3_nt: TGTGCCAGCAGCTCAGGGGTGGGTACGCAGTATTTT; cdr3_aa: CASSSGVGTQYF
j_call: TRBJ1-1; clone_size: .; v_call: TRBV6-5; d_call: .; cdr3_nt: TGTGCCAGCACCCCGGTCGGGGAGATCACTGAAGCTTTCTTT; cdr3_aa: CASTPVGEITEAFF
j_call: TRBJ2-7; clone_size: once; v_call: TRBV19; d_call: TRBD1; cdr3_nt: TGTGCCAGTAGTAGCGACAGGGGGCACAACGAGCAGTACTTC; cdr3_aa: CASSSDRGHNEQYF
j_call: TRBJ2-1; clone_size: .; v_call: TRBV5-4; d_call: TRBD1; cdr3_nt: TGTGCCAGCAGCTTGGGGGGACAGGGGGGGAATGAGCAGTTCTTC; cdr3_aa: CASSLGGQGGNEQFF
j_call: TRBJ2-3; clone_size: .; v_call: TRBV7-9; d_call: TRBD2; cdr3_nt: TGTGCCAGCAGCATACTAGCGGGTGAAACAGATACGCAGTATTTT; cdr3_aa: CASSILAGETDTQYF
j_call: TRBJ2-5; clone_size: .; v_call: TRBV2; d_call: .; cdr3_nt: TGTGCCAGCAGTGACGACAGCCAAGAGACCCAGTACTTC; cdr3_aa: CASSDDSQETQYF
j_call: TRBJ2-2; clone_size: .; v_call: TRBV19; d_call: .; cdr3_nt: TGTGCCAGTAGAGTGTCGGGGCGCGGGGAGCTGTTTTTT; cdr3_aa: CASRVSGRGELFF
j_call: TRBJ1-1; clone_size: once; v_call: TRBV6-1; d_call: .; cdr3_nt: TGTGCCAGCAGTGGGGACACTGAAGCTTTCTTT; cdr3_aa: CASSGDTEAFF
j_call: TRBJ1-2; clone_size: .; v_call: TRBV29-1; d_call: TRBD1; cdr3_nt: TGCAGCGTTGATTCGAAGGGACAGGGCTCCTATGGCTACACCTTC; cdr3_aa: CSVDSKGQGSYGYTF
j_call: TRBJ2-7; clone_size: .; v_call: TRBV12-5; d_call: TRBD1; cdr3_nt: TGTGCTAGTGGTTCCTGGGACAGGGCCATCAGCGAGCAGTACTTC; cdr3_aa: CASGSWDRAISEQYF
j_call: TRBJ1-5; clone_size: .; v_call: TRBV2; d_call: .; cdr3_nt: TGTGCCAGCAGAACGGACGTGAGCAATCAGCCCCAGCATTTT; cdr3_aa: CASRTDVSNQPQHF
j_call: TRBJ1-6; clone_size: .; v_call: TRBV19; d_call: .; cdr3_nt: TGTGCCAGTGGGGGGGGATGGTATTCACCCCTCCACTTT; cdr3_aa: CASGGGWYSPLHF
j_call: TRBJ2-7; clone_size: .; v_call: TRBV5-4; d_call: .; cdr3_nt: TGTGCCAGCAGCGGCGGCGGGTCCTACGAGCAGTACTTC; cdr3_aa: CASSGGGSYEQYF
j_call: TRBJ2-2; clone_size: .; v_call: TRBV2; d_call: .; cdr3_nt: TGTGCCAGCAGTGAATATGAGGGGGGCACCGGGGAGCTGTTTTTT; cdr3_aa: CASSEYEGGTGELFF
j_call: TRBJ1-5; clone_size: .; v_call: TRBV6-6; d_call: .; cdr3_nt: TGTGCCAGCAGTTACGGTCGTCCGGGGGGTCAGCCCCAGCATTTT; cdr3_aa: CASSYGRPGGQPQHF
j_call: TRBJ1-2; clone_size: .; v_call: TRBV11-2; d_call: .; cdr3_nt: TGTGCCAGCACCCCCCGCACAAACTATGGCTACACCTTC; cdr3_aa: CASTPRTNYGYTF
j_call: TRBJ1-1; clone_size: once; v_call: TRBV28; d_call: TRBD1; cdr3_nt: TGTGCCAGCACCGGGACAGGGGATACTGAAGCTTTCTTT; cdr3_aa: CASTGTGDTEAFF
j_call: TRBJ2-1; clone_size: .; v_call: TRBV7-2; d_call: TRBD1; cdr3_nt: TGTGCCAGCAGCTTCACGGGGACAGTTTCGAGCAATGAGCAGTTCTTC; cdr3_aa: CASSFTGTVSSNEQFF
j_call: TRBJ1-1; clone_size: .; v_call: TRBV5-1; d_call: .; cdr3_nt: TGCGCCAGCAGCAACTCGGTGGGGGGAAGCACTGAAGCTTTCTTT; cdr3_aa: CASSNSVGGSTEAFF
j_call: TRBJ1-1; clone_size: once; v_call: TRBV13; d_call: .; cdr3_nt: TGTGCCAGCAGCGAAGGAATGATGAACACTGAAGCTTTCTTT; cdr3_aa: CASSEGMMNTEAFF
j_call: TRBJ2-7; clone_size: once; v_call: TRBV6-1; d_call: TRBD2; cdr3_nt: TGTGCCAGCAGTCCCGGGGGGGCTATTTACGAGCAGTACTTC; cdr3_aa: CASSPGGAIYEQYF
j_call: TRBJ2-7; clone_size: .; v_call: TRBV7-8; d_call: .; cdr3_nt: TGTGCCAGCAGCCCCTCGGTAAGCCGCTACGAGCAGTACTTC; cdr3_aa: CASSPSVSRYEQYF
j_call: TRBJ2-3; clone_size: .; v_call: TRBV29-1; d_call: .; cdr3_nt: TGCAGCGTTGCCCAAGATTTCACGCAGTATTTT; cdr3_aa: CSVAQDFTQYF
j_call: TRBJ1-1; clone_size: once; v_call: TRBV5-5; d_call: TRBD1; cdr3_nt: TGTGCCAGCAGCTTGCCGAATCGCCCAGGGGGGTACACTGAAGCTTTCTTT; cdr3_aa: CASSLPNRPGGYTEAFF
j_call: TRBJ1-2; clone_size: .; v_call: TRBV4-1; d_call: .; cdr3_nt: TGCGCCAGCAGCCAAGATCTTACGGGGTCTTACTGGGGCTACACCTTC; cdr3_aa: CASSQDLTGSYWGYTF
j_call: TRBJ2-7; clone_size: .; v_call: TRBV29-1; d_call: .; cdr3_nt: TGCAGCGTTGAAGAGGGGAGGGGGCTATACGAGCAGTACTTC; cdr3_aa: CSVEEGRGLYEQYF
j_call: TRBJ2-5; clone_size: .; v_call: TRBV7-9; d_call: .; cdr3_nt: TGTGCCAGCAGCTTGAACGAAGAGACCCAGTACTTC; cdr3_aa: CASSLNEETQYF
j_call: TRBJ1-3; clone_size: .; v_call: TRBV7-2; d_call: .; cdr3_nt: TGTGCCAGCAGCTCCGCCCCAGGTCCCTCTGGAAACACCATATATTTT; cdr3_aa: CASSSAPGPSGNTIYF
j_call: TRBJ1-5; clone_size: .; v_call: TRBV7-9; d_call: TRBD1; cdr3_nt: TGTGCCAGCAGCTTAGCCCGACAGGGGTATAGCAATCAGCCCCAGCATTTT; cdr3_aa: CASSLARQGYSNQPQHF
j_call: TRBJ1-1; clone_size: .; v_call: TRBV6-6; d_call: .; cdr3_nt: TGTGCCAGCAGTTACTCTGGCAGGGGCGCTGAAGCTTTCTTT; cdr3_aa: CASSYSGRGAEAFF
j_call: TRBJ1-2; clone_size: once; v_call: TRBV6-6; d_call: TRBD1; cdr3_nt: TGTGCCGCGACCGGGACAGGGGGCGGGGGCTACACCTTC; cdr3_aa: CAATGTGGGGYTF
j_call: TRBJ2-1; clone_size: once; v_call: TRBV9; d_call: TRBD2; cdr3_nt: TGTGCCAGCAGCGTAGGACTAGCTACAGGCAATGAGCAGTTCTTC; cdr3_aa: CASSVGLATGNEQFF
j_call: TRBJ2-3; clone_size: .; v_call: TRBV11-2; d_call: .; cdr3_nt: TGTGCCAGCAGCTCTCGATCATGGGTTAGCACAGATACGCAGTATTTT; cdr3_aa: CASSSRSWVSTDTQYF
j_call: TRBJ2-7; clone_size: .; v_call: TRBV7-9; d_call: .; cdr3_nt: TGTGCCAGCAGCTTAGGGCGGTCGACCTACGAGCAGTACTTC; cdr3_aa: CASSLGRSTYEQYF
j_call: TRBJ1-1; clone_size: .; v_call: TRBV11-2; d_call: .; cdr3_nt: TGTGCCAGCAGTTTTGGACGGAACACTGAAGCTTTCTTT; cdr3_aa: CASSFGRNTEAFF
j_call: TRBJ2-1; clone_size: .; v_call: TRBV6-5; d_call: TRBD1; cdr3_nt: TGTGCCAGCAGGGCAAACAGGGGGTTTGATGAGCAGTTCTTC; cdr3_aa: CASRANRGFDEQFF
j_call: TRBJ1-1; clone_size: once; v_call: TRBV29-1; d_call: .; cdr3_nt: TGCAGCGTTGGGCCGATGGGCGCTGAAGCTTTCTTT; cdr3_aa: CSVGPMGAEAFF
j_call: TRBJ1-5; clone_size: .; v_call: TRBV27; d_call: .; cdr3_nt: TGTGCCAGCAGTTCGACCGCCAGGGGTCGCAATCAGCCCCAGCATTTT; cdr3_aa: CASSSTARGRNQPQHF
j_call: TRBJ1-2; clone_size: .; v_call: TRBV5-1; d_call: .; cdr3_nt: TGCGCCAGCAGCTTGGAGTTTCAGGGCTATGGCTACACCTTC; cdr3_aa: CASSLEFQGYGYTF
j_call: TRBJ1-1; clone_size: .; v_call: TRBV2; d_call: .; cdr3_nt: TGTGCCAGCAGTGAATTGGTCAGGGACACTGAAGCTTTCTTT; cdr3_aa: CASSELVRDTEAFF
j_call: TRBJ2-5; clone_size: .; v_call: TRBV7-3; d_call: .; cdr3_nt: TGTGCCAGCAGCTTATTAGGGGGGACATCCGAGACCCAGTACTTC; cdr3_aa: CASSLLGGTSETQYF
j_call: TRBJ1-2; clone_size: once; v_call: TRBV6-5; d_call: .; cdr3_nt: TGTGCCAGCAGTTACTCCAGTAACAGGAACTATGGCTACACCTTC; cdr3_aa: CASSYSSNRNYGYTF
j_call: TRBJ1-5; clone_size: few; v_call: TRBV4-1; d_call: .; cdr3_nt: TGCGCCAGCAGCCAAGGGGGAGATCAGCCCCAGCATTTT; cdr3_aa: CASSQGGDQPQHF
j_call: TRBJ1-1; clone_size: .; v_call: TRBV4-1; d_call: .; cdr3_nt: TGCGCCAGCAGCCAAGAAGGAGGGAACACTGAAGCTTTCTTT; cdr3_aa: CASSQEGGNTEAFF
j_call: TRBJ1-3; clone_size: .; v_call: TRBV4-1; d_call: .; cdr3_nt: TGCGCCAGCAGCCAACTGGGGACCCTGGTTAACACCATATATTTT; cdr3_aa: CASSQLGTLVNTIYF
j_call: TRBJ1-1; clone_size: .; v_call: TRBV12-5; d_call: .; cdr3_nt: TGTGCTAGTGGTTTAGTTAAGAACACTGAAGCTTTCTTT; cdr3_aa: CASGLVKNTEAFF
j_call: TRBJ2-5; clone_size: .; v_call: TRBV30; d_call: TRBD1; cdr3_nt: TGTGCCTGGAGCGTGACAGGGTGGGAGACCCAGTACTTC; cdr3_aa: CAWSVTGWETQYF
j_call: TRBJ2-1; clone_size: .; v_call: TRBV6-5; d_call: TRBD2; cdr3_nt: TGTGCCAGCAGTCAGACAGCGGGGGGGTTCAATGAGCAGTTCTTC; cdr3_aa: CASSQTAGGFNEQFF
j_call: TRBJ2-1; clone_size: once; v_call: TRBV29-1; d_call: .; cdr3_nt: TGCAGCGTTGAAGAGACGGTTTACAATGAGCAGTTCTTC; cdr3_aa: CSVEETVYNEQFF
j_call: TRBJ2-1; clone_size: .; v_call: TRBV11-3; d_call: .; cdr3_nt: TGTGCCAGCAGCTTCGACAACAGGTACAATGAGCAGTTCTTC; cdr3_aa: CASSFDNRYNEQFF
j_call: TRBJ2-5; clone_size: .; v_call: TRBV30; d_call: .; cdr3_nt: TGTGCCTGGAGTGTACTCCCGTGGGAGGAGACCCAGTACTTC; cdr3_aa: CAWSVLPWEETQYF
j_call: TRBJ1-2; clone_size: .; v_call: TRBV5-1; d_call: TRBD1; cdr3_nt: TGCGCCAGCAGCTCAGGGGGGGTCGGCTACACCTTC; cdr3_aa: CASSSGGVGYTF
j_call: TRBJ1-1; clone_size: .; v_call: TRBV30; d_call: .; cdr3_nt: TGTGCCTGTAGGGGACTGCTGAACACTGAAGCTTTCTTT; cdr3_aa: CACRGLLNTEAFF